One and the same sample provided the 19 T cell receptor beta chains below, sequenced in a study of circulating and synovial CD4+ cells in juvenile arthritis. The protocol was immunoSEQ multiplex PCR, while the TCRdb copy is restricted to in-frame clones and leaves out a portion. The sample has tens of thousands of clones; roughly 96% are singletons. The sequencing input was CD4+ T cells from blood. The source is a human donor with juvenile idiopathic arthritis.

V and J are TRBV7-3 and TRBJ1-6; no clear D gene. Trimming removed 2 bases from V and 5 bases from J, with 7 bases in between. This CDR3 comprises 14 residues. Germline CDR1 reads SGHTA; CDR2 reads FQGTGA. CDR3 nucleotides: TGTGCCAGCAGCTTACACAGTAATAATTCACCCCTCCACTTT. Amino acid sequence: CASSLHSNNSPLHF.

The chain is built from TRBV2 and TRBJ1-1; D is ambiguous. Trimming left V 2 bases short and J 1 base short, with 8 bases between. The germline V gene has CDR1 SNHLY and CDR2 FYNNEI. The CDR3 sequence is 14 residues long. For the CDR3, the DNA is TGTGCCAGCAGTGAACGGGGTGCGAACACTGAAGCTTTCTTT. Residues: CASSERGANTEAFF.

The chain is built from TRBV21-1 and TRBJ2-7; the D call in the table, TRBD2, was not verified against the DNA. TRBV21-1 constitutes a pseudogene. The CDR3 is 16 residues long. Here the CDR3 reads CASKTSGGGDGYEQYF. The CDR3 DNA sequence: TGTGCCAGCAAGACTAGCGGGGGAGGCGATGGGTACGAGCAGTACTTC.

The gene calls are TRBV4-1 and TRBJ1-1, with 7 bases aligning to TRBD1. CDR1 and CDR2 from the germline V gene are MGHRA and YSYEKL. This CDR3 spans 15 amino acids. V was pared by 5 bases and J by 6 bases, with 12 bases of the junction left unmatched. CDR3 nucleotides: TGCGCCAGCAGCGGGGTACAGGGGTTGGTCCCTGAAGCTTTCTTT. It yields the protein CASSGVQGLVPEAFF.

In DNA form, the CDR3 reads TGTGCCAGCAGTTCCCCGGGAACCGAGCAGTTCTTC. Its protein is CASSSPGTEQFF. The chain employs TRBV28 and TRBJ2-1; D perhaps matches TRBD2 (5 bases). This CDR3 region has 12 residues. The V gene lost 4 bases and the J gene lost 10 bases, with 11 bases spanning the gap. In germline, CDR1 is MDHEN, CDR2 SYDVKM.

The V call is TRBV7-9, the J call TRBJ2-6, with no clear D. The V and J ends lost 3 bases and 0 bases respectively, with 3 bases between them. Germline V lookup: CDR1 SEHNR, CDR2 FQNEAQ (reference sequence). This CDR3 region has 14 residues. The CDR3 region is CASSFSSGANVLTF. In DNA form, the CDR3 reads TGTGCCAGCAGCTTCAGCTCTGGGGCCAACGTCCTGACTTTC.

The chain recombines TRBV19 with TRBJ2-3; no definite D call. Germline CDR1 and CDR2: LNHDA and SQIVND (reference sequence). Trimming took 1 base from V and 2 from J, leaving 4 bases between them. There are 13 residues in the CDR3. The CDR3 is CASSIGLTDTQYF. CDR3 coding DNA: TGTGCCAGTAGTATAGGACTCACAGATACGCAGTATTTT.

The V call is TRBV6-1, the J call TRBJ1-1; TRBD1 matches at 8 bases. V was clipped by 4 bases and J by 6 bases; unmatched bases: 4. The germline CDR1 and CDR2 sequences are MNHNS and SASEGT. The CDR3 spans 13 residues. The CDR3 here is CASSVNRGSEAFF. The CDR3 nucleotides read TGTGCCAGCAGTGTCAACAGGGGGTCTGAAGCTTTCTTT.

V is TRBV7-9 and J is TRBJ2-2, with 8 bases identical to TRBD1. V lost 6 bases, J lost 6 bases, and 12 bases stayed unmatched. This CDR3 is built from 16 residues. Per germline, CDR1 SEHNR and CDR2 FQNEAQ (reference sequence). The chain's CDR3 is CASRTTGGQASGELFF. The CDR3 bases are TGTGCCAGCAGGACCACAGGGGGACAAGCCTCCGGGGAGCTGTTTTTT.

The chain has TRBV7-2 and TRBJ2-5, with D uncertain. This CDR3 is built from 13 residues. The germline CDR1 and CDR2 sequences are SGHTA and FQGNSA. Deletions cut 3 bases from V and 2 bases from J, with 7 bases between. CDR3 in amino acids: CASSFERQETQYF. In DNA form, the CDR3 reads TGTGCCAGCAGCTTCGAGAGACAAGAGACCCAGTACTTC.

The genes are TRBV19 and TRBJ2-7; no firm D call. The CDR3 totals 12 residues. Trimming took 5 bases from V and 0 from J, leaving 5 bases between them. The germline gives CDR1 LNHDA, CDR2 SQIVND (reference sequence). CDR3 residues: CASSSFSYEQYF. In DNA, the CDR3 is TGTGCCAGTAGTTCCTTCTCCTACGAGCAGTACTTC. The full variable domain, rest sourced from reference TRBV19 and TRBJ2-7, is DGGITQSPKYLFRKEGQNVTLSCEQNLNHDAMYWYRQDPGQGLRLIYYSQIVNDFQKGDIAEGYSVSREKKESFPLTVTSAQKNPTAFYLCASSSFSYEQYFGPGTRLTVT.

The rearrangement uses TRBV10-3 and TRBJ1-5, with D uncertain. Trimming cost V 4 bases and J 8 bases, with 9 bases left between them. Germline lookup yields CDR1 ENHRY and CDR2 SYGVKD. The CDR3 sequence is 12 residues long. CDR3: CAISGPGEPQHF. The CDR3 nucleotides read TGTGCCATCAGTGGACCCGGGGAGCCCCAGCATTTT.

The chain has TRBV9 and TRBJ1-1, with D perhaps matching TRBD1 (6 bases). Trimming cost V 4 bases and J 1 base, with 14 bases left between them. Germline V gene sequence: CDR1 SGDLS, CDR2 YYNGEE. This CDR3 contains 15 residues. The CDR3 DNA reads as TGTGCCAGCAGCCCGAAGGGACATCAGAACACTGAAGCTTTCTTT. Translation gives CASSPKGHQNTEAFF.

This rearrangement joins TRBV19 to TRBJ1-1, with a tentative D call TRBD1 (6 bases). V was pared by 6 bases and J by 1 base, with 9 bases between. The CDR3 consists of 13 residues. Germline CDR1 is LNHDA and CDR2 is SQIVND (reference sequence). The CDR3 nucleotides read TGTGCCAGTAGGTTGGGACAGAACACTGAAGCTTTCTTT. The encoded protein is CASRLGQNTEAFF. Full variable domain (remainder filled in from reference TRBV19 and TRBJ1-1): DGGITQSPKYLFRKEGQNVTLSCEQNLNHDAMYWYRQDPGQGLRLIYYSQIVNDFQKGDIAEGYSVSREKKESFPLTVTSAQKNPTAFYLCASRLGQNTEAFFGQGTRLTVV.

V gene TRBV4-1 combines with J gene TRBJ1-1; D might be TRBD1 (5 bases). Germline V gene lookup returns CDR1 MGHRA and CDR2 YSYEKL. This CDR3 region has 14 residues. Between the trimmed V and J ends, which lost 1 base and 4 bases, there was a span of 10 bases. CDR3 region: CASSQVVRGTEAFF. Written as DNA, the CDR3 is TGCGCCAGCAGCCAAGTCGTAAGGGGCACTGAAGCTTTCTTT.

The gene calls are TRBV6-5 and TRBJ2-6; no reliable D call. The germline V gene encodes CDR1 MNHEY and CDR2 SVGAGI. The CDR3 consists of 15 residues. V lost 1 base, J lost 3 bases, and 7 bases lay in between. CDR3 sequence: CASSYFAGGANVLTF. Written as DNA, the CDR3 is TGTGCCAGCAGTTACTTCGCAGGTGGGGCCAACGTCCTGACTTTC.

This clone was detected once. V usage is TRBV19 and J usage is TRBJ2-1; 10 bases line up with TRBD1. In germline, CDR1 is LNHDA, CDR2 SQIVND (reference sequence). V shed 3 bases and J 7 bases; nucleotides not matched to a gene: 6. The CDR3 is 15 amino acids. For the CDR3, the DNA is TGTGCCAGTAGTATCCGGGACAGGGGCGTAAATGAGCAGTTCTTC. This sequence encodes CASSIRDRGVNEQFF.

This clone was recorded only once. J is TRBJ2-7 and V is TRBV5-1, with TRBD2 as a possible D gene (5 bases). The V gene lost 4 bases and the J gene lost 2 bases, with 13 bases spanning the gap. Looked up from germline, CDR1 is SGHRS and CDR2 is YFSETQ. There are 14 residues in the CDR3. CDR3 coding DNA: TGCGCCAGCAGCCCGGAGGCCGGTCCCTACGAGCAGTACTTC. This translates into CASSPEAGPYEQYF.

The V and J genes are TRBV11-2 and TRBJ2-7; D unclear. Trimming took off 5 bases at V and 7 bases at J, with 9 bases between the two ends. Germline-derived CDR1 and CDR2 are SGHAT and FQNNGV. The CDR3 is made up of 11 amino acids. Written as DNA, the CDR3 is TGTGCCAGCAGCCATATGAGGGAGCAGTACTTC. Translation gives CASSHMREQYF.